This T cell receptor beta chain was captured by sequencing in a study of T cell responses to AZD1222 COVID-19 vaccine. Study observations and caveats: There were repertoire samples only from the period after the peak T cell response.

TCRdb's table, derived via immunoSEQ multiplex PCR, lists solely in-frame clones and lacks some. The table lists 150,000 or so clones, roughly nine tenths of them singletons. Trimming cost V 5 bases and J 2 bases; bases outside gene matches: 12. This CDR3 has 17 amino acids. CDR1 is MDHEN and CDR2 is SYDVKM in the germline V gene. A word on this clone: Its antigen remains unknown.

The sequencing used peripheral blood, collected on day 0 of AZD1222 vaccination. The chain carries TRBV28 and TRBJ1-5, with TRBD1 matching 7 bases. This receptor was identified in an adult in good health. In DNA form, the CDR3 reads TGTGCCAGCAGTGTTCGACAGGGAAGGTACGGCAATCAGCCCCAGCATTTT. Protein sequence: CASSVRQGRYGNQPQHF. Variable domain in full (rest from reference TRBV28 and TRBJ1-5): DVKVTQSSRYLVKRTGEKVFLECVQDMDHENMFWYRQDPGLGLRLIYFSYDVKMKEKGDIPEGYSVSREKKERFSLILESASTNQTSMYLCASSVRQGRYGNQPQHFGDGTRLSIL.